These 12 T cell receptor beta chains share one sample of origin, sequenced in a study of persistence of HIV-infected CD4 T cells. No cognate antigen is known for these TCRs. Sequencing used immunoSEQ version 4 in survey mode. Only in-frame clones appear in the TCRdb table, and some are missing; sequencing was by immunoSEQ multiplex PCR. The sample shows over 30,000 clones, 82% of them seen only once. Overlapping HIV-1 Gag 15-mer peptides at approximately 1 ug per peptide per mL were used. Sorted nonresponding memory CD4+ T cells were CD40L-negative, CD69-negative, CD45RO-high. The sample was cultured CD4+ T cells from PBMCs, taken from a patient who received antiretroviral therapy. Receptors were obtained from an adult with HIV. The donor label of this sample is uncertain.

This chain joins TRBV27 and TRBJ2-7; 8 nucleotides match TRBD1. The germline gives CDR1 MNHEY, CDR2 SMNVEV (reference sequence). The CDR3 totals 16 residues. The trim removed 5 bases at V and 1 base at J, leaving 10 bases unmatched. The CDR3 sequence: CASSITDREESYEQYV. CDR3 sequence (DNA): TGTGCCAGCAGTATCACGGACAGGGAAGAGTCCTACGAGCAGTACGTC.

DNA for the CDR3: TGTGCCAGCAGTGGGGCCGGGGATGAGCAGTTCTTC. Residues: CASSGAGDEQFF. This sequence joins TRBV2 and TRBJ2-1, with TRBD2 as a possible D gene (5 bases). With 4 bases removed from V and 8 bases from J, the gap between germline ends came to 9 bases. The germline gives CDR1 SNHLY, CDR2 FYNNEI. The CDR3 has 12 residues.

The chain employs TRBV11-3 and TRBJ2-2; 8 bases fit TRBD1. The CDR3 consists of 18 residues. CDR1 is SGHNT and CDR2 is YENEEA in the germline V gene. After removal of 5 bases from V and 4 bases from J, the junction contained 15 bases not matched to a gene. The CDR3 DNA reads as TGTGCCAGCAGCCAAATATCTATCGGGACAGGAATCACCGGGGAGCTGTTTTTT. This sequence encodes CASSQISIGTGITGELFF.

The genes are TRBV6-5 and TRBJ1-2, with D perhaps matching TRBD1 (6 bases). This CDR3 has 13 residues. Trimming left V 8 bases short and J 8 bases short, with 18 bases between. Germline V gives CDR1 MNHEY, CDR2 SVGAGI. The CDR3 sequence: CASAGGGIGGYTF. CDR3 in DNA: TGTGCCAGCGCCGGGGGCGGGATAGGGGGCTACACCTTC.

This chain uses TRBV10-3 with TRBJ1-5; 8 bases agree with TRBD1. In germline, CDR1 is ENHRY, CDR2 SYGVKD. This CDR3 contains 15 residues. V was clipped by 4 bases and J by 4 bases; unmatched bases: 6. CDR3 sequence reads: CAISGGTGANQPQHF. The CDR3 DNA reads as TGTGCCATCAGTGGGGGGACAGGAGCGAATCAGCCCCAGCATTTT.

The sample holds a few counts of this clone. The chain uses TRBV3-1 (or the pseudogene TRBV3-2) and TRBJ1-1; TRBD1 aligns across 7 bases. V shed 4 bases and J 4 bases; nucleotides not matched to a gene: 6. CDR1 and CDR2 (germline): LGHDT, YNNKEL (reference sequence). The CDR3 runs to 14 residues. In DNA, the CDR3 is TGTGCCAGCAGCCCACAGGGGTATCGCACTGAAGCTTTCTTT. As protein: CASSPQGYRTEAFF.

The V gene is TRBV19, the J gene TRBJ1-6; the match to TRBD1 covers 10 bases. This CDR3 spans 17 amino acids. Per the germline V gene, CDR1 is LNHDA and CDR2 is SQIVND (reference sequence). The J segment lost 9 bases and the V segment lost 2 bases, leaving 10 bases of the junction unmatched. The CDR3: CASSIHIGTGVFSPLHF. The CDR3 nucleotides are TGTGCCAGTAGTATACATATCGGGACAGGGGTTTTTTCACCCCTCCACTTT. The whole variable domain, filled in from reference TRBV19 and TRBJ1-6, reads DGGITQSPKYLFRKEGQNVTLSCEQNLNHDAMYWYRQDPGQGLRLIYYSQIVNDFQKGDIAEGYSVSREKKESFPLTVTSAQKNPTAFYLCASSIHIGTGVFSPLHFGNGTRLTVT.

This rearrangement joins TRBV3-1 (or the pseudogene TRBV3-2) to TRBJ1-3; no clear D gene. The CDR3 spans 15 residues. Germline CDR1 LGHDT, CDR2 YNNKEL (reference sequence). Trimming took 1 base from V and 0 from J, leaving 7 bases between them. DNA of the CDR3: TGTGCCAGCAGCCAAGGCGGGATCTCTGGAAACACCATATATTTT. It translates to CASSQGGISGNTIYF.

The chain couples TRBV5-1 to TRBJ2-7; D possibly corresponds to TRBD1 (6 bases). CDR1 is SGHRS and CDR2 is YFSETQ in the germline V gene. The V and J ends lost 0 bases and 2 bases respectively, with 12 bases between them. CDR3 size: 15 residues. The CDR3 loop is CASSLDDRTAYEQYF. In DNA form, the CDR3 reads TGCGCCAGCAGCTTGGACGACAGGACGGCCTACGAGCAGTACTTC.

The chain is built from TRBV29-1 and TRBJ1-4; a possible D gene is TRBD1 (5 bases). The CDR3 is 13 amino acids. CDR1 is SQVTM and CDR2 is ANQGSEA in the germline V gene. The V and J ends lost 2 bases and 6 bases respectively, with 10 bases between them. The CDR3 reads CSVEWNRHEKLFF. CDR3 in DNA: TGCAGCGTTGAATGGAACAGGCATGAAAAACTGTTTTTT.

The CDR3 region is CASSPGTTGELFF. DNA for the CDR3: TGTGCCAGCAGTCCAGGGACGACCGGGGAGCTGTTTTTT. The rearrangement joins TRBV6-4 to TRBJ2-2, with D tentatively TRBD1 or TRBD2 (5 bases each). The germline V gene encodes CDR1 MRHNA and CDR2 SNTAGT. V was clipped by 5 bases and J by 5 bases, with 9 bases between them. The CDR3 has 13 residues.

CDR3 sequence (DNA): TGTGCCAGCAGCGTAGACGGCTACGAGCAGTACTTC. Its protein is CASSVDGYEQYF. This chain joins TRBV9 and TRBJ2-7; D gene ambiguous. CDR3 length: 12 residues. Germline V gene data show CDR1 as SGDLS and CDR2 as YYNGEE. Trimming removed 0 bases from V and 3 bases from J, with 4 bases in between.